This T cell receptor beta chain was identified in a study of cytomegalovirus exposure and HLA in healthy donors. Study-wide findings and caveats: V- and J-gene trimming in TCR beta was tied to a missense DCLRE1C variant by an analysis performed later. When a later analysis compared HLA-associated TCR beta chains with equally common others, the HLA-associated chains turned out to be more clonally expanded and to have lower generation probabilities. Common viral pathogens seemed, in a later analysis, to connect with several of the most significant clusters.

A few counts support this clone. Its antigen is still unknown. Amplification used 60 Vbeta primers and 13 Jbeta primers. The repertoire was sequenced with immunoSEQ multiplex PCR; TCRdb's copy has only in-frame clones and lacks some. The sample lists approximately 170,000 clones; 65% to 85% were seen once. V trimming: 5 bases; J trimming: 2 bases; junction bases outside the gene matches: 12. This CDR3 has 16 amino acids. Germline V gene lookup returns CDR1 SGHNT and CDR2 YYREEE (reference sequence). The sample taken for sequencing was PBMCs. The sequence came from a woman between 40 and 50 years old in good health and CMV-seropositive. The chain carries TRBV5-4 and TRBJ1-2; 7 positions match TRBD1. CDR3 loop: CASSYVTGSGNYGYTF. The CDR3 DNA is TGTGCCAGCAGTTACGTGACAGGGAGCGGGAACTATGGCTACACCTTC.